This TCR beta chain comes out of a study of T cells in pancreatic ductal adenocarcinoma. Overall study results and limits: Results skew toward the minority of patients with early-stage disease. Tumor samples had fewer productive templates and around 7.2-fold fewer unique clonotypes than blood.

No neoadjuvant therapy was given to the selected pancreatic ductal adenocarcinoma patients before their surgery. Repertoires were generated with immunoSEQ multiplex PCR, while TCRdb's copy carries only in-frame clones and drops some. The data contain 97,000 or so clones, 90% to 95% of them seen just once; the ten biggest clones take up around 2.9%. With V trimmed by 3 bases and J by 2 bases, 10 bases remained unmatched. Germline-derived CDR1 and CDR2 are LNHNV and YYDKDF (reference sequence). The CDR3 is made up of 18 amino acids. About this clone itself: What it binds is not known.

This receptor was obtained from a human donor with pancreatic ductal adenocarcinoma. Sequencing was done on a sample of PBMCs. The rearrangement joins TRBV15 to TRBJ1-5; 10 bases align to TRBD1. CDR3 DNA: TGTGCCACCAGCAGTAGGAGACAGGGGGCTCTGGGCAATCAGCCCCAGCATTTT. This gives the protein CATSSRRQGALGNQPQHF.